The subject of this entry is one T cell receptor (beta chain). Its cognate antigen is unknown. Germline CDR1 SGHRS, CDR2 YFSETQ. The V end was cut by 1 base, the J end by 3 bases, with 5 bases between. There are 13 residues in the CDR3. This sample stems from a study of OX40 agonist ivuxolimab in advanced cancers. Study observations and caveats: No determination was made of the antigen specificity of the expanded peripheral T cells.

Libraries were prepared by immunoSEQ multiplex PCR; TCRdb keeps only in-frame clonotypes and omits some of them. This sample has 75,000 to 85,000 clones, with 87% found just once. The TCR comes from an adult with an advanced solid tumor such as melanoma, head and neck, liver or kidney cancer. The sequencing used CD4+ or CD8+ T cells sorted from blood, collected in a trial of the OX40 agonist ivuxolimab. The chain is built from TRBV5-1 and TRBJ1-5; D gene ambiguous. CDR3 nucleotide sequence: TGCGCCAGCAGCTTGAGTCTCAATCAGCCCCAGCATTTT. This sequence encodes CASSLSLNQPQHF.